Below are 5 T cell receptor beta chains sequenced from a single sample in a study of blood T cell repertoires in COVID-19. Clones were read by immunoSEQ multiplex PCR, and TCRdb kept only the in-frame ones, dropping some. The profile shows 130,000 to 150,000 clones, 85% to 90% of them singletons. Material: peripheral blood. The receptors come from a man aged 50 to 59 with active or convalescent COVID-19.

The chain joins TRBV10-2 to TRBJ1-1, with D perhaps matching TRBD1 (5 bases). Looked up from germline, CDR1 is WSHSY and CDR2 is SAAADI. V gave up 8 bases and J gave up 7 bases, with 17 bases separating them. The CDR3 is 13 residues long. The CDR3 loop is CASRAVGGIEAFF. For the CDR3, the DNA is TGCGCCAGCCGAGCAGTGGGGGGGATTGAAGCTTTCTTT.

The V and J genes are TRBV3-1 (or the pseudogene TRBV3-2) and TRBJ2-5; D is unresolved. CDR3 length: 12 residues. Per the germline V gene, CDR1 is LGHDT and CDR2 is YNNKEL (reference sequence). With 1 base removed from V and 6 bases from J, the gap between germline ends came to 6 bases. DNA of the CDR3: TGTGCCAGCAGCCAAGGCGGTAAGACCCAGTACTTC. Its translation: CASSQGGKTQYF.

This clone is a singleton in its sample. CDR3 loop: CASSEALTAGNTIYF. The CDR3 coding sequence is TGTGCCAGCAGTGAAGCGCTGACAGCTGGAAACACCATATATTTT. V usage is TRBV2 and J usage is TRBJ1-3; a possible D gene is TRBD1 (5 bases). The CDR3 runs 15 residues. Germline loops: CDR1 SNHLY, CDR2 FYNNEI. The ends were cut back, 0 bases at V and 2 bases at J, with 8 bases in the middle.

A single count supports this clone. The chain combines TRBV5-1 with TRBJ2-1; 9 nucleotides line up with TRBD2. The trim removed 0 bases at V and 0 bases at J, leaving 7 bases unmatched. The CDR3 consists of 18 residues. Germline V gene sequence: CDR1 SGHRS, CDR2 YFSETQ. The CDR3 nucleotides are TGCGCCAGCAGCTTGGGGACTAGCGCCCACCTCTCCTACAATGAGCAGTTCTTC. Protein sequence: CASSLGTSAHLSYNEQFF. Full variable domain (remainder filled in from reference TRBV5-1 and TRBJ2-1): KAGVTQTPRYLIKTRGQQVTLSCSPISGHRSVSWYQQTPGQGLQFLFEYFSETQRNKGNFPGRFSGRQFSNSRSEMNVSTLELGDSALYLCASSLGTSAHLSYNEQFFGPGTRLTVL.

This clone is classed as large. The V call is TRBV28, the J call TRBJ1-2; TRBD1 aligns across 7 bases. The V and J ends lost 7 bases and 3 bases, in that order; junction bases with no gene match: 17. The CDR3 has 17 residues. The germline V gene encodes CDR1 MDHEN and CDR2 SYDVKM. For the CDR3, the DNA is TGTGCCAGCACCCTTTTGGGACAGCAACTTGGGGACTATGGCTACACCTTC. Its translation: CASTLLGQQLGDYGYTF.